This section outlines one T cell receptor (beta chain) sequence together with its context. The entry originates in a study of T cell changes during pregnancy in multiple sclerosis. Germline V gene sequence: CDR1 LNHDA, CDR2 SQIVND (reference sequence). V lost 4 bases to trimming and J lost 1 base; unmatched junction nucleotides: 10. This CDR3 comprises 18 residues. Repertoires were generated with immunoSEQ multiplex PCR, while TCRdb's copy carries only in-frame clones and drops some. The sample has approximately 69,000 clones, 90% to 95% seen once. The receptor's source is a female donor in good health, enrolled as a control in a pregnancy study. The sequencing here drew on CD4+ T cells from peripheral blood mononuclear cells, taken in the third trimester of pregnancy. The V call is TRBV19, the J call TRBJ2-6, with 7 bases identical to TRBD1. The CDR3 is CASSTGTVGASGANVLTF. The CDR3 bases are TGTGCCAGTAGTACCGGGACAGTAGGGGCATCTGGGGCCAACGTCCTGACTTTC.